This T cell receptor (beta chain) was captured by sequencing in a study of T cell responses to AZD1222 COVID-19 vaccine. TCRdb's table, derived via immunoSEQ multiplex PCR, lists solely in-frame clones and lacks some. This table holds some 50,000 clones, roughly 83% found once. This CDR3 comprises 16 residues. The V end lost 2 bases, the J end lost 2 bases, and 15 bases lay between the germline ends. Germline V gene sequence: CDR1 LGHNA, CDR2 YNFKEQ. The receptor was derived from an adult in good health. The material sequenced was peripheral blood, taken on day 0 of AZD1222 vaccination. The genes are TRBV4-2 and TRBJ2-5; possibly TRBD2 for D (6 bases). The CDR3: CASSQTPGGRQETQYF. The CDR3 bases are TGTGCCAGCAGCCAAACCCCTGGGGGGAGGCAAGAGACCCAGTACTTC.